What follows are 4 T cell receptor beta chains derived from one specimen sequenced in a study of blood T cell repertoires in COVID-19. The protocol was immunoSEQ multiplex PCR, while the TCRdb copy is restricted to in-frame clones and leaves out a portion. The sample contains under 250,000 clones, around four fifths of which appear only once. Sequenced input: peripheral blood. The origin of the receptors is a man between 35 and 55 years old with acute or convalescent COVID-19.

The chain combines TRBV6-2 or TRBV6-3 with TRBJ2-7; 8 bases match TRBD2. The CDR3 spans 15 residues. Germline V gives CDR1 MNHEY, CDR2 SVGEGT. The V gene end was trimmed by 2 bases and the J gene end by 3 bases; junction bases not matched to a gene: 6. The CDR3 reads CASSYATGGNYEQYF. CDR3 DNA sequence: TGTGCCAGCAGTTACGCGACGGGAGGGAACTACGAGCAGTACTTC.

This chain links TRBV4-1 with TRBJ1-1, with 7 bases identical to TRBD1. The trim removed 1 base at V and 5 bases at J, leaving 7 bases unmatched. The germline CDR1 and CDR2 sequences are MGHRA and YSYEKL. The CDR3 contains 15 residues. Here the CDR3 reads CASSQVRQGRTEAFF. CDR3 sequence (DNA): TGCGCCAGCAGCCAAGTTAGACAGGGAAGGACTGAAGCTTTCTTT.

This chain joins TRBV5-4 and TRBJ1-1; 9 bases fit TRBD1. The junction had 13 bases not matched to a gene; V was cut back by 3 bases and J by 4 bases. Germline V gene lookup returns CDR1 SGHNT and CDR2 YYREEE (reference sequence). This CDR3 has 17 amino acids. The CDR3, as DNA: TGTGCCAGCAGCTCACGGGACAGGGACTTCTGGGGCACTGAAGCTTTCTTT. It codes for CASSSRDRDFWGTEAFF.

This chain links TRBV6-1 with TRBJ1-6; the D gene is possibly TRBD1 (5 bases). Germline CDR1 reads MNHNS; CDR2 reads SASEGT. The CDR3 totals 15 residues. V dropped 2 bases and J dropped 10 bases, with 15 bases sitting between them. The CDR3 reads CASSESLQGGSPLHF. The CDR3 DNA sequence: TGTGCCAGCAGTGAATCTCTCCAGGGAGGCTCACCCCTCCACTTT.